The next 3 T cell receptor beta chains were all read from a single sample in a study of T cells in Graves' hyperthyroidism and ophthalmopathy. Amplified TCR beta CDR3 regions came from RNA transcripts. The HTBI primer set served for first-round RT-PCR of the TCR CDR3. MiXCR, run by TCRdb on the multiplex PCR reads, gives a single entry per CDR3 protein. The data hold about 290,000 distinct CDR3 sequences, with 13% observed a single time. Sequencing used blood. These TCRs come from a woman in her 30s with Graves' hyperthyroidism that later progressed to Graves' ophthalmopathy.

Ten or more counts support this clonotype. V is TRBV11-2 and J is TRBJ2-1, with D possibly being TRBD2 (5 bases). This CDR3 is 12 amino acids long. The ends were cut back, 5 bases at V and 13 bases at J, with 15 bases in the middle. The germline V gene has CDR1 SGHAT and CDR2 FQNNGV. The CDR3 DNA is TGTGCCAGCAGCGTTACTAGGATTCAACAGTTCTTC. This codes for CASSVTRIQQFF.

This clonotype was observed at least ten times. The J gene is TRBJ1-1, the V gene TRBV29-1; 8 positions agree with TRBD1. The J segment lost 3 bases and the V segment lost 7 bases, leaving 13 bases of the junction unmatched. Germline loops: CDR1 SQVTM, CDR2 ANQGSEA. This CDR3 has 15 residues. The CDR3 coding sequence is TGCAGCGCCGTCCCCCCGGGACAGGCCCACACTGAAGCTTTCTTT. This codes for CSAVPPGQAHTEAFF.

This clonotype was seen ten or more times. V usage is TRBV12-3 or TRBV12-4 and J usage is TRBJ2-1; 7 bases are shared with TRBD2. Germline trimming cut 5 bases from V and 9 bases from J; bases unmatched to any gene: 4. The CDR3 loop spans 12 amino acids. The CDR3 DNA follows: TGTGCCAGCAGTATAGGGGAGGGTGAGCAGTTCTTC. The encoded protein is CASSIGEGEQFF.